The clone carrying this TCR beta chain was observed a few times. The germline CDR1 and CDR2 sequences are MNHEY and SVGAGI. The CDR3 sequence is 12 residues long. Trimming stripped 6 bases from V and 7 bases from J, with 12 bases between. The data belong to a study of blood T cell repertoires in COVID-19. The wider study: Whether acute or convalescent, the COVID-19 samples came from the United States, Italy and Spain. PBMCs, B-cell-depleted T cells, or T cells provided the cDNA or gDNA that made up the material.

Original data processing: From reference gene primer amplification, estimates of nucleated cell counts were derived. The data were produced by immunoSEQ multiplex PCR, yet TCRdb's version contains in-frame clones alone and is incomplete. That table furnishes V, J and clone size, whereas the DNA furnished D and trimming. The table shows 300,000 or so clones, with 85% occurring only once. This sequence was found in a woman in her 50s with active or convalescent COVID-19. V gene TRBV6-5 combines with J gene TRBJ2-5, with D tentatively TRBD2 (6 bases). The sequencing input was peripheral blood. The DNA for the CDR3 is TGTGCCAGCAGAAGGGGACTTGGGACCCAGTACTTC. Encoded protein: CASRRGLGTQYF.